This T cell receptor beta chain derives from a study of tumor-infiltrating lymphocytes in primary liver carcinoma. TCR beta cDNA was made from 500 ng total RNA with a constant-region primer. Sequencing libraries for TCR beta derived from three nested multiplex PCR rounds that used slightly modified ARM-PCR. TRBV1-TRBV30 forward primers paired with a C-beta reverse primer drove the first two PCR rounds, about 9 cycles each. In TCRdb, the multiplex PCR reads were re-called with MiXCR into one record per CDR3 protein. The table shows about 100,000 distinct CDR3 sequences, with 55% to 75% occurring only once. Co-extraction yielded RNA and DNA from approximately 22-30 mg of unsorted bulk tissue. Germline CDR1 is MNHEY and CDR2 is SVGAGI. The length of the CDR3 is 16 residues. With respect to this clonotype: One junction end does not reproduce the germline sequence, and a read error may be involved.

The V call is TRBV6-5, the J call TRBJ2-7; D unclear. The receptor comes from a woman aged 55-69 years with primary liver carcinoma and hepatitis B virus infection. Sequences were obtained from liver tumor tissue from sampling region 5. Subset: tumor region T5, tumor centre. The CDR3 DNA reads TGTGCCAGCAGTTACGCTCGCCAGCCGAGGTCCTACGAACAGTACTTC. Residues: CASSYARQPRSYEQYF.